The 21 T cell receptor beta chains in this list originate from one sample, sequenced in a study of T cell clonotyping in hematopoietic cell transplantation. Only in-frame clones appear in the TCRdb table, and some are missing; sequencing was by immunoSEQ multiplex PCR. The table shows some 8,600 clones, with approximately 84% occurring only once. Source: PBMCs, taken at the time of graft-versus-host disease after allogeneic stem cell transplant. These TCRs come from a male patient between 60 and 69 years old who had an allogeneic stem cell transplant from an unrelated donor, so the T cells may come from the graft donor. Some clones in this sample may be carry-over from other donors' samples.

The chain couples TRBV11-2 to TRBJ2-2; D gene uncertain. V was clipped by 1 base and J by 3 bases, with 3 bases between them. CDR3 length equals 13 residues. From germline, CDR1 is SGHAT and CDR2 FQNNGV. The DNA of the CDR3 is TGTGCCAGCAGCTTAGGCTACACCGGGGAGCTGTTTTTT. The encoded protein is CASSLGYTGELFF.

As DNA, the CDR3 is TGTGCCAGTAGTATTGGTTATTTGCGAAGCAATCAGCCCCAGCATTTT. Residues: CASSIGYLRSNQPQHF. The rearrangement joins TRBV19 to TRBJ1-5; D not resolved. CDR1 LNHDA and CDR2 SQIVND come from the germline V gene (reference sequence). Trimming pared 3 bases from V and 1 base from J, leaving 13 bases between. The CDR3 contains 16 residues.

This chain links TRBV4-2 with TRBJ2-7; 9 bases are a match to TRBD1. In germline, CDR1 is LGHNA, CDR2 YNFKEQ. The CDR3 covers 15 residues. V shed 4 bases and J 5 bases; nucleotides not matched to a gene: 9. The CDR3 sequence is CASSLNRDRAHEQYF. The CDR3 coding sequence is TGTGCCAGCAGCCTAAACCGGGACAGGGCACACGAGCAGTACTTC.

V is TRBV9 and J is TRBJ2-3; possibly TRBD1 for D (5 bases). Germline CDR1 is SGDLS and CDR2 is YYNGEE. V was cut by 0 bases and J by 2 bases, with 7 bases left in between. This CDR3 is built from 14 residues. The CDR3 DNA follows: TGTGCCAGCAGCGTAGGACAGAACACAGATACGCAGTATTTT. It is translated as CASSVGQNTDTQYF.

The V and J genes are TRBV29-1 and TRBJ1-5, with unresolved D. The CDR3 has 14 amino acids. Germline CDR1 SQVTM, CDR2 ANQGSEA. Trimming left V 4 bases short and J 0 bases short, with 10 bases between. The CDR3 DNA reads TGCAGCGTTGTCACCGGATATAGCAATCAGCCCCAGCATTTT. This codes for CSVVTGYSNQPQHF.

This clone was detected only a few times. The V gene is TRBV5-1, the J gene TRBJ1-2, with TRBD1 as a possible D gene (5 bases). CDR3 length: 15 amino acids. The V and J ends lost 0 bases and 1 base respectively, with 10 bases between them. From germline, CDR1 is SGHRS and CDR2 YFSETQ. The CDR3 DNA is TGCGCCAGCAGCTTGGAGGTAGGGGTTAACTATGGCTACACCTTC. Translated: CASSLEVGVNYGYTF.

The chain carries TRBV5-1 and TRBJ1-1; D is perhaps TRBD1 (5 bases). V was trimmed by 0 bases and J by 5 bases, leaving 11 bases between them. CDR1 SGHRS and CDR2 YFSETQ come from the germline V gene. The CDR3 has 14 residues. The CDR3 region has the DNA TGCGCCAGCAGCTTGGCCTCGGGGGGTACTGAAGCTTTCTTT. Protein: CASSLASGGTEAFF.

V usage is TRBV27 and J usage is TRBJ2-1; the D gene could be TRBD1 or TRBD2 (5 bases each). Germline V gives CDR1 MNHEY, CDR2 SMNVEV (reference sequence). Trimming left V 6 bases short and J 6 bases short, with 12 bases between. The CDR3 is 13 residues long. The CDR3 is CASSRGPINEQFF. CDR3 in DNA: TGTGCCAGCAGCCGGGGACCGATCAATGAGCAGTTCTTC.

This clone has just a few counts. The V call is TRBV19, the J call TRBJ1-5; a possible D gene is TRBD1 (5 bases). V dropped 3 bases and J dropped 5 bases, with 11 bases sitting between them. Germline CDR1 LNHDA, CDR2 SQIVND (reference sequence). The CDR3 loop spans 14 amino acids. CDR3 DNA: TGTGCCAGTAGTATCCTCCAGGGTCATCAGCCCCAGCATTTT. It yields the protein CASSILQGHQPQHF.

The chain uses TRBV7-3 and TRBJ2-2; no clear D gene. The CDR3 spans 14 residues. V lost 5 bases and J 5 bases, leaving 12 bases between the germline ends. CDR1 and CDR2 (germline): SGHTA, FQGTGA. The CDR3 DNA sequence: TGTGCCAGCAGCAAGAAGTTCGGAACCGGGGAGCTGTTTTTT. Its protein is CASSKKFGTGELFF.

Only a few counts were recorded for this clone. The V call is TRBV4-2, the J call TRBJ2-7, with 8 bases aligning to TRBD1. This CDR3 is built from 13 residues. CDR1 and CDR2 (germline): LGHNA, YNFKEQ. V gave up 1 base and J gave up 4 bases; unmatched junction bases: 0. CDR3 DNA: TGTGCCAGCAGCCAAGGGGACAGGTACGAGCAGTACTTC. It is translated as CASSQGDRYEQYF.

About this clone: The junction shows a germline mismatch at one end, possibly a read error. The rearrangement links TRBV7-7 to TRBJ1-6; D is possibly TRBD1 (5 bases). Per the germline V gene, CDR1 is SSHAT and CDR2 is FNYEAQ (reference sequence). The CDR3 covers 13 residues. In DNA form, the CDR3 reads TGTGCTAGCAGCTTAAACAGGAATTCACCCCTCCACTTT. Amino acid sequence: CASSLNRNSPLHF.

V and J are TRBV5-1 and TRBJ2-2; 9 positions match TRBD1. The length of the CDR3 is 15 residues. Trimming took 3 bases from V and 5 from J; bases not matched to a gene: 5. The germline gives CDR1 SGHRS, CDR2 YFSETQ. This chain's CDR3 is CASSSNRGHTGELFF. The CDR3 coding sequence is TGCGCCAGCAGCTCAAACAGGGGGCATACCGGGGAGCTGTTTTTT.

V gene TRBV6-5 combines with J gene TRBJ2-3; the match to TRBD2 covers 7 bases. The CDR3 consists of 11 residues. The V gene's germline CDR1 is MNHEY and CDR2 SVGAGI. J gave up 10 bases and V 2 bases, and 0 bases lay outside the gene matches. The CDR3 coding sequence is TGTGCCAGCAGTTACAGCGGGGCGCAGTATTTT. Amino acid sequence: CASSYSGAQYF.

CDR3 coding DNA: TGTGCCTGGAGTCCGGCAGACAATCAGCCCCAGCATTTT. Its protein is CAWSPADNQPQHF. The gene calls are TRBV30 and TRBJ1-5; D is unresolved. This CDR3 comprises 13 residues. V shed 2 bases and J shed 3 bases, with 8 bases lying between them. Germline assignment: CDR1 GTSNPN and CDR2 SVGIG (reference sequence).

The chain couples TRBV10-3 to TRBJ1-3; D is unclear. This CDR3 spans 13 amino acids. Between the trimmed V and J ends, which lost 6 bases and 0 bases, there was a span of 6 bases. Germline CDR1 ENHRY, CDR2 SYGVKD. CDR3 sequence reads: CAIRVPSGNTIYF. CDR3 bases: TGTGCCATCAGAGTCCCCTCTGGAAACACCATATATTTT.

In this sample, this clone turned up once. The rearrangement joins TRBV11-1 to TRBJ2-3; the D call may be TRBD1 or TRBD2 (5 bases each). The CDR3 covers 15 residues. The germline V gene has CDR1 SGHAT and CDR2 FQDESV (reference sequence). The V and J ends lost 3 bases and 1 base respectively, with 11 bases between them. In nucleotides, the CDR3 is TGTGCCAGCAGCTTCGGGGCGACTGGCACAGATACGCAGTATTTT. Encoded protein: CASSFGATGTDTQYF.

The chain uses TRBV5-4 and TRBJ1-1, with 10 bases identical to TRBD1. Germline V gene data show CDR1 as SGHNT and CDR2 as YYREEE (reference sequence). Unmatched junction bases numbered 7, after V lost 4 bases and J lost 7 bases. This CDR3 region has 14 residues. CDR3 in amino acids: CASSAPGQGHEAFF. As DNA, the CDR3 is TGTGCCAGCAGCGCCCCGGGACAGGGGCATGAAGCTTTCTTT.

The genes are TRBV28 and TRBJ2-7, with D perhaps matching TRBD2 (5 bases). V lost 0 bases and J 2 bases, leaving 5 bases between the germline ends. The CDR3 has 13 residues. From germline, CDR1 is MDHEN and CDR2 SYDVKM. The CDR3 spells CASSLWGAYEQYF. In DNA form, the CDR3 reads TGTGCCAGCAGTTTATGGGGAGCCTACGAGCAGTACTTC.

This chain uses TRBV2 with TRBJ1-6; 7 bases agree with TRBD1. The V segment lost 6 bases and the J segment 8 bases; nucleotides outside the gene matches: 10. The length of the CDR3 is 15 residues. Germline V CDR1 and CDR2: SNHLY, FYNNEI. CDR3 nucleotide sequence: TGTGCCAGCAGGGGGCGACAGGGCGGGGATTCACCCCTCCACTTT. This encodes CASRGRQGGDSPLHF.

V usage is TRBV29-1 and J usage is TRBJ1-2, with D unresolved. Germline V gives CDR1 SQVTM, CDR2 ANQGSEA. The ends were cut back, 7 bases at V and 4 bases at J, with 16 bases in the middle. The CDR3 extends over 13 amino acids. The CDR3 spells CSANSGGGYGYTF. In DNA, the CDR3 is TGCAGCGCAAACTCAGGTGGCGGCTATGGCTACACCTTC. The full variable domain, its missing parts supplied by reference TRBV29-1 and TRBJ1-2, is SAVISQKPSRDICQRGTSLTIQCQVDSQVTMMFWYRQQPGQSLTLIATANQGSEATYESGFVIDKFPISRPNLTFSTLTVSNMSPEDSSIYLCSANSGGGYGYTFGSGTRLTVV.